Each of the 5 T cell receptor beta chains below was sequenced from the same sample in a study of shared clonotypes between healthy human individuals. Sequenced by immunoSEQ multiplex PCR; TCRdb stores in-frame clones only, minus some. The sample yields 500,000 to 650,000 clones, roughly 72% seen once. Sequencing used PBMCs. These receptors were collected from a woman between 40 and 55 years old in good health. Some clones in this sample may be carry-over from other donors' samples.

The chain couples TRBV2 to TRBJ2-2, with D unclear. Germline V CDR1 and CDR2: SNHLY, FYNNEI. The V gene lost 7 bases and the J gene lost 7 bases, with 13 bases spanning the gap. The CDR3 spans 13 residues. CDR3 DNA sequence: TGTGCCAGCACCCTAACTCATGGCGGGGAGCTGTTTTTT. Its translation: CASTLTHGGELFF.

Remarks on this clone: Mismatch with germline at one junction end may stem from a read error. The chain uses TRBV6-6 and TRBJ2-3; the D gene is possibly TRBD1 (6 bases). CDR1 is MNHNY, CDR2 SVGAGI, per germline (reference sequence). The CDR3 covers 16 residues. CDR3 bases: TGTGCCAGCAGTTACTCACAGGGCCCATCCCCAGATACGCGGTATTTT. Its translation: CASSYSQGPSPDTRYF.

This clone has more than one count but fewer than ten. CDR3 DNA: TGTGCCAGCTCACCTTTCCGGGACAGGGGGGGTAACACTGAAGCTTTCTTT. It yields the protein CASSPFRDRGGNTEAFF. The J gene is TRBJ1-1, the V gene TRBV18; 11 positions match TRBD1. V lost 3 bases, J lost 2 bases, and 8 bases stayed unmatched. The CDR3 loop spans 17 amino acids. Germline lookup yields CDR1 KGHSH and CDR2 LQKENI.

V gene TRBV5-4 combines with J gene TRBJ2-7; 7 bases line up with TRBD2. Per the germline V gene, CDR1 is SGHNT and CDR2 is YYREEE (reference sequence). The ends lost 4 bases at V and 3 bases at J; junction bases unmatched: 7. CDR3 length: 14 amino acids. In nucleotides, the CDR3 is TGTGCCAGCAGCCCCAAGGGGAGGGTCTACGAGCAGTACTTC. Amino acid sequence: CASSPKGRVYEQYF. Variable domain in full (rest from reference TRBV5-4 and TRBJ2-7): ETGVTQSPTHLIKTRGQQVTLRCSSQSGHNTVSWYQQALGQGPQFIFQYYREEENGRGNFPPRFSGLQFPNYSSELNVNALELDDSALYLCASSPKGRVYEQYFGPGTRLTVT.

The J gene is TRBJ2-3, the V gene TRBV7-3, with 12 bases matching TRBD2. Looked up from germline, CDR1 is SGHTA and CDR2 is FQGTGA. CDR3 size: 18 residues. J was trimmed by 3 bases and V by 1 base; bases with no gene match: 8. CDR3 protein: CASSLSLAGGPSTDTQYF. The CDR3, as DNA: TGTGCCAGCAGCTTAAGTCTAGCGGGAGGGCCATCTACAGATACGCAGTATTTT.